The rows below give T cell receptor beta chains drawn from one sample of a study of T cell responses to AZD1222 COVID-19 vaccine. Measured with immunoSEQ multiplex PCR; TCRdb has only the in-frame clones, and not every one. The table has approximately 150,000 clones, about nine tenths seen once. Here the sequenced sample was peripheral blood, taken on day 0 of AZD1222 vaccination. The receptors were gathered from an adult in good health. The CDR3 runs from the conserved cysteine through the conserved F or W. Fields, in order: D gene, clone size, V gene, J gene, CDR3 DNA, CDR3 protein. D genes are given only for firm matches. Size is stated for part of the rows, as once, few or many counts, or as a class when the clone is expanded.

>TRBD2|NA|TRBV6-5|TRBJ2-2
TGTGCCAGCAGTCTTACGGGGGGGAGCACCGGGGAGCTGTTTTTT
CASSLTGGSTGELFF
>TRBD1|NA|TRBV7-3|TRBJ1-2
TGTGCCAGCAGCGGGACAGGGGGTGGCTACACCTTC
CASSGTGGGYTF
>NA|NA|TRBV7-9|TRBJ2-5
TGTGCCAGCAGCCATCTGGGACTTGCCCTCAACCGGGAGACCCAGTACTTC
CASSHLGLALNRETQYF
>NA|NA|TRBV5-6|TRBJ2-3
TGTGCCAGCCGCCCCACTGTGGGACCTCCGCATGAGTATTTT
CASRPTVGPPHEYF
>NA|NA|TRBV4-2|TRBJ1-5
TGTGCCAGCAGCCAAGAACAGTATAGCAATCAGCCCCAGCATTTT
CASSQEQYSNQPQHF
>TRBD2|NA|TRBV7-2|TRBJ2-5
TGTGCCAGCAGCGGCCCTAGCGGGGGTTTTGGGACCCAGTACTTC
CASSGPSGGFGTQYF
>TRBD1|NA|TRBV29-1|TRBJ1-2
TGCAGCGTTGAAGACCCGGGACAGGGGGCGAATGGCTACACCTTC
CSVEDPGQGANGYTF
>NA|many|TRBV7-9|TRBJ2-7
TGTGCCAGCAGCCAAGCACAGGGGGAGGGCTACGAGCAGTACTTC
CASSQAQGEGYEQYF
>NA|NA|TRBV12-3/TRBV12-4|TRBJ2-7
TGTGCCAGCACCCGGAGCCCTTACGAGCAGTACTTC
CASTRSPYEQYF
>TRBD1|few|TRBV29-1|TRBJ1-1
TGCAGCGTTGGGAAGGGAGGGACAGGGAACACTGAAGCTTTCTTT
CSVGKGGTGNTEAFF
>TRBD1|NA|TRBV18|TRBJ2-7
TGTGCCAGCTCACCCCGGGGGGGACAGGGGGCCTACGAGCAGTACTTC
CASSPRGGQGAYEQYF
>NA|NA|TRBV6-5|TRBJ2-7
TGTGCCAGCAGTTACAGCAGTGAGTCAGGACTGACTCTCTTC
CASSYSSESGLTLF
>TRBD2|NA|TRBV11-2|TRBJ2-1
TGTGCCAGCAGCACCACTAGCGGGGGGGCCCGGCCTGAGCAGTTCTTC
CASSTTSGGARPEQFF
>NA|NA|TRBV20-1|TRBJ2-1
TGCAGTGCTAGTACGGGGCCCGTCTACAATGAGCAGTTCTTC
CSASTGPVYNEQFF
>NA|NA|TRBV6-2/TRBV6-3|TRBJ1-2
TGTGCCAGCAGTGACAGCTATGGCTACACCTTC
CASSDSYGYTF
>NA|NA|TRBV5-1|TRBJ2-6
TGCGCCAGCAGCTCAGGGTTTGGGTTATCCTCTGGGGCCAACGTCCTGACTTTC
CASSSGFGLSSGANVLTF